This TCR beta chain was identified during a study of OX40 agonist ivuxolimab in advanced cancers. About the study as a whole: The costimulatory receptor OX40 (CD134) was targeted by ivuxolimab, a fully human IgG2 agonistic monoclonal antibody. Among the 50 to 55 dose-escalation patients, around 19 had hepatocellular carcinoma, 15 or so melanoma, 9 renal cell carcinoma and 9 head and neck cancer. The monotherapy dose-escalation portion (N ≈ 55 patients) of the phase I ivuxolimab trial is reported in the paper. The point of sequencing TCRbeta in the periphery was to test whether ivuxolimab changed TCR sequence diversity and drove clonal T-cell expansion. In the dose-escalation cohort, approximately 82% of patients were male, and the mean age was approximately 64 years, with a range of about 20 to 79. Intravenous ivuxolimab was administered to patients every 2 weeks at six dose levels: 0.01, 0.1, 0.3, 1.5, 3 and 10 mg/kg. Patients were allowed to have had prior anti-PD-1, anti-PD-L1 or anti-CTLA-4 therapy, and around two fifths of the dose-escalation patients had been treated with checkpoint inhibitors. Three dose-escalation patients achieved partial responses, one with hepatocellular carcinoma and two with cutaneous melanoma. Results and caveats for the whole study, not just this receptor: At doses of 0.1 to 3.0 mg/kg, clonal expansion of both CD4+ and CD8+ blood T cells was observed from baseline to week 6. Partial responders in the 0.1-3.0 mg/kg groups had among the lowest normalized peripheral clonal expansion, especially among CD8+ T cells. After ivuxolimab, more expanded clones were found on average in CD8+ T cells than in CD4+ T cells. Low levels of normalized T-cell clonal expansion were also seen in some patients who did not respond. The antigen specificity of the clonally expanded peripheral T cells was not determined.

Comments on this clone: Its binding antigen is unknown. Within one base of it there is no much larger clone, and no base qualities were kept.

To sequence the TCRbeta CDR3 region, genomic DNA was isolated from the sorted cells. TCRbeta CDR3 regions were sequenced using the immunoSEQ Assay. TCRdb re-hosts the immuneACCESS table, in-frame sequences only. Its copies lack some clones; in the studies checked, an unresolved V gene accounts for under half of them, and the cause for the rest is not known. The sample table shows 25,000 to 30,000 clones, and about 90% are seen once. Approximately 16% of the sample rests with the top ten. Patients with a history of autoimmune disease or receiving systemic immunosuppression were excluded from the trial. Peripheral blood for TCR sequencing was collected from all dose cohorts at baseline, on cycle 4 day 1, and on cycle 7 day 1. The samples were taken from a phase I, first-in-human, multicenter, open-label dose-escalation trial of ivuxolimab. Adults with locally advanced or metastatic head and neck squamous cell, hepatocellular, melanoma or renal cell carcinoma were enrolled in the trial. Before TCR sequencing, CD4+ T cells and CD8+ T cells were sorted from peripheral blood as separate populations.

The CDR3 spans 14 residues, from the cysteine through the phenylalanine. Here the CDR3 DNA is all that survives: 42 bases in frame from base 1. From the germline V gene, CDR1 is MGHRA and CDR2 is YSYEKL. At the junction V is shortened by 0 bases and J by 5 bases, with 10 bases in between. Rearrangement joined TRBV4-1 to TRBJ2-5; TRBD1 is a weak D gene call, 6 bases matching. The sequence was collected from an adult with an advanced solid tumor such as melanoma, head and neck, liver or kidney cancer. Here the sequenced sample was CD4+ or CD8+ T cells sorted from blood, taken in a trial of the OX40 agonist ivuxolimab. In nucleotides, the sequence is TGCGCCAGCAGCCAAGAAGGGACATCTGAGACCCAGTACTTC. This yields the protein CASSQEGTSETQYF.